Following are 19 T cell receptor beta chains from one sample sequenced in a study of Graves' ophthalmopathy and Graves' hyperthyroidism. CDR3 regions of TCR beta were amplified from RNA transcripts. First-round RT-PCR used HTBI primers; second-round multiplex PCR followed. Using its own MiXCR run on the multiplex PCR reads, TCRdb lists one record per CDR3 protein. The data hold under 350,000 distinct CDR3 sequences, with 15% to 20% observed a single time. Sequenced input: peripheral blood. All receptors come from an adult man with Graves' ophthalmopathy.

This clonotype was observed at least ten times. The chain combines TRBV4-2 with TRBJ2-7; TRBD1 is a possible D gene (5 bases). V lost 0 bases and J 2 bases, leaving 8 bases between the germline ends. The germline CDR1 and CDR2 sequences are LGHNA and YNFKEQ. The CDR3 loop spans 14 amino acids. This CDR3 is CASSQDVTAYEQYF. CDR3 nucleotide sequence: TGTGCCAGCAGCCAAGATGTGACAGCCTACGAGCAGTACTTC.

The chain employs TRBV12-3 or TRBV12-4 and TRBJ1-1; TRBD1 is a possible D gene (5 bases). The CDR3 is made up of 13 amino acids. V was trimmed by 9 bases and J by 4 bases, leaving 15 bases between them. This CDR3 is CASTLGTGTEAFF. CDR3 DNA: TGTGCCAGTACCCTCGGGACGGGCACTGAAGCTTTCTTT.

This clonotype was found many times. The V and J genes are TRBV12-3 or TRBV12-4 and TRBJ1-1; D is undetermined. This CDR3 has 13 amino acids. The V gene lost 6 bases and the J gene lost 0 bases, with 8 bases spanning the gap. The CDR3, as DNA: TGTGCCAGCAGACCATCAATGAACACTGAAGCTTTCTTT. Translated: CASRPSMNTEAFF.

This clonotype was recorded at least ten times. The rearrangement uses TRBV7-2 and TRBJ1-2; D uncertain. This CDR3 has 13 amino acids. Germline CDR1 SGHTA, CDR2 FQGNSA. The V end was cut by 3 bases, the J end by 2 bases, with 7 bases between. The CDR3 loop reads CASSLTSNYGYTF. CDR3 DNA sequence: TGTGCCAGCAGCTTGACCTCAAACTATGGCTACACCTTC.

This clonotype was counted ten times or more. This sequence joins TRBV20-1 and TRBJ2-7; D tentatively reads TRBD1 or TRBD2 (5 bases each). V lost 3 bases, J lost 2 bases, and 11 bases lay in between. The CDR3 is 13 amino acids. Per the germline V gene, CDR1 is DFQATT and CDR2 is SNEGSKA (reference sequence). In DNA form, the CDR3 reads TGCAGTGCTAGGACGGGACCGACCTACGAGCAGTACTTC. Encoded protein: CSARTGPTYEQYF.

This clonotype was detected ten times or more. V and J are TRBV6-1 and TRBJ1-2; D uncertain. V shed 1 base and J shed 6 bases, with 9 bases lying between them. Germline V lookup: CDR1 MNHNS, CDR2 SASEGT. This CDR3 has 13 amino acids. CDR3 in DNA: TGTGCCAGCAGTGAAGTTATTGGGGATGGCTACACCTTC. It specifies CASSEVIGDGYTF.

The table lists this clonotype with many counts. The rearrangement links TRBV7-3 to TRBJ1-1, with TRBD1 as a possible D gene (5 bases). Germline CDR1 SGHTA, CDR2 FQGTGA. CDR3 length: 13 residues. Trimming shortened V by 6 bases and J by 3 bases, and 11 bases separated the two germline ends. The CDR3 loop is CASSLGLHTEAFF. CDR3 bases: TGTGCCAGCAGTCTGGGGCTGCACACTGAAGCTTTCTTT. Full variable domain (rest looked up from reference TRBV7-3 and TRBJ1-1): GAGVSQTPSNKVTEKGKYVELRCDPISGHTALYWYRQSLGQGPEFLIYFQGTGAADDSGLPNDRFFAVRPEGSVSTLKIQRTERGDSAVYLCASSLGLHTEAFFGQGTRLTVV.

There are many counts of this clonotype. The DNA for the CDR3 is TGTGCCAGCGGCCCGGACAGGGCTAATCAGCCCCAGCATTTT. It translates to CASGPDRANQPQHF. The chain has TRBV6-1 and TRBJ1-5, with 8 bases aligning to TRBD1. The trim removed 8 bases at V and 4 bases at J, leaving 7 bases unmatched. The CDR3 runs 14 residues. Germline CDR1 reads MNHNS; CDR2 reads SASEGT.

This clonotype has ten or more counts. The V gene is TRBV2, the J gene TRBJ1-1, with D possibly being TRBD1 (6 bases). Looked up from germline, CDR1 is SNHLY and CDR2 is FYNNEI. This CDR3 comprises 15 residues. V lost 3 bases and J 3 bases, leaving 14 bases between the germline ends. CDR3 in amino acids: CASSEVSGADTEAFF. The CDR3 coding sequence is TGTGCCAGCAGTGAGGTGTCAGGGGCGGACACTGAAGCTTTCTTT.

There are many counts of this clonotype. The V call is TRBV7-2, the J call TRBJ2-7; 7 bases agree with TRBD1. The CDR3 has 14 residues. From germline, CDR1 is SGHTA and CDR2 FQGNSA. V shed 1 base and J 6 bases; nucleotides not matched to a gene: 6. DNA of the CDR3: TGTGCCAGCAGCTTAGGACAGGGCGCAGCCGAGCAGTACTTC. It is translated as CASSLGQGAAEQYF.

A remark on this clonotype: This clone may be a read error of a much larger clone one base away. V usage is TRBV20-1 and J usage is TRBJ2-7; D gene uncertain. The CDR3 runs 10 residues. The germline V and J ends were trimmed by 5 bases and 2 bases, with 4 bases remaining between them. Germline V gene data show CDR1 as DFQATT and CDR2 as SNEGSKA (reference sequence). CDR3 DNA: TGCAGTGCTGGAACCTACGAGCAGTACTTC. This translates into CSAGTYEQYF.

In this sample, this clonotype turned up many times. CDR3 in DNA: TGTGCCAGCAGTTACTCGAGCGGGAGGGACACCGGGGAGCTGTTTTTT. It translates to CASSYSSGRDTGELFF. V gene TRBV6-5 combines with J gene TRBJ2-2, with 10 bases lining up with TRBD2. This CDR3 contains 16 residues. Trimming cost V 0 bases and J 3 bases; bases outside gene matches: 1. Germline CDR1 MNHEY, CDR2 SVGAGI.

This clonotype occurred many times. V and J are TRBV10-3 and TRBJ2-7; the D call may be TRBD1 or TRBD2 (5 bases each). This CDR3 region has 15 residues. V gave up 3 bases and J gave up 4 bases, with 16 bases separating them. Germline CDR1 ENHRY, CDR2 SYGVKD. Written as DNA, the CDR3 is TGTGCCATCAGTGATTCTAGAGGGGCCGTATACGAGCAGTACTTC. This gives the protein CAISDSRGAVYEQYF.

In this sample, this clonotype turned up many times. The chain joins TRBV6-5 to TRBJ2-3, with unresolved D. The germline V and J ends were trimmed by 4 bases and 6 bases, with 11 bases remaining between them. This CDR3 has 13 amino acids. Germline loops: CDR1 MNHEY, CDR2 SVGAGI. CDR3 nucleotides: TGTGCCAGCAGTTTCGACTCCACGGATACGCAGTATTTT. It codes for CASSFDSTDTQYF.

This clonotype was recorded at least ten times. V is TRBV28 and J is TRBJ2-5; D possibly corresponds to TRBD1 (7 bases). Trimming left V 6 bases short and J 4 bases short, with 18 bases between. CDR1 and CDR2 from the germline V gene are MDHEN and SYDVKM. The CDR3 sequence is 15 residues long. This CDR3 reads CASRSLQGRGETQYF. CDR3 bases: TGTGCCAGCAGGTCACTACAGGGGCGGGGAGAGACCCAGTACTTC. The variable domain in full, with the rest retrieved from reference TRBV28 and TRBJ2-5, is DVKVTQSSRYLVKRTGEKVFLECVQDMDHENMFWYRQDPGLGLRLIYFSYDVKMKEKGDIPEGYSVSREKKERFSLILESASTNQTSMYLCASRSLQGRGETQYFGPGTRLLVL.

In this sample, this clonotype turned up many times. V and J are TRBV6-5 and TRBJ1-1; possible D gene TRBD1, 6 bases. The germline CDR1 and CDR2 sequences are MNHEY and SVGAGI. V lost 6 bases to trimming and J lost 7 bases, with 18 bases between them. This CDR3 comprises 14 residues. CDR3 loop: CASRLTTGRGEAFF. The CDR3, as DNA: TGTGCCAGCAGATTAACTACAGGGAGGGGTGAAGCTTTCTTT.

In its sample, this clonotype was seen many times. V is TRBV20-1 and J is TRBJ1-2; weak D call: TRBD1 (5 bases). The V gene lost 6 bases and the J gene lost 7 bases, with 18 bases spanning the gap. Germline assignment: CDR1 DFQATT and CDR2 SNEGSKA (reference sequence). The CDR3 length is 13 residues. DNA for the CDR3: TGCAGTGCCCTACCGACAGCCGAATTTGGCTACACCTTC. Its protein product is CSALPTAEFGYTF.

This clonotype was counted ten times or more. The chain has TRBV4-2 and TRBJ1-1; 9 bases map to TRBD1. Germline V gene sequence: CDR1 LGHNA, CDR2 YNFKEQ. The V segment lost 5 bases and the J segment 4 bases; nucleotides outside the gene matches: 8. The CDR3 totals 15 residues. CDR3 in amino acids: CASSSPGTGFTEAFF. CDR3 DNA: TGTGCCAGCAGCAGCCCCGGGACAGGGTTCACTGAAGCTTTCTTT.

This clonotype was seen ten or more times. The gene calls are TRBV20-1 and TRBJ2-7; D might be TRBD1 (6 bases). V was cut by 3 bases and J by 6 bases, with 21 bases left in between. This CDR3 region has 15 residues. Looked up from germline, CDR1 is DFQATT and CDR2 is SNEGSKA (reference sequence). The CDR3 protein is CSASVTEQGTLEQYF. CDR3 bases: TGCAGTGCTAGCGTAACAGAACAGGGAACTCTCGAGCAGTACTTC.